This T cell receptor (beta chain) derives from a study of OX40 agonist ivuxolimab in advanced cancers. With regard to the full study: Ivuxolimab was an agonistic, fully human IgG2 monoclonal antibody directed against OX40 (CD134), a costimulatory receptor. Intravenous ivuxolimab was administered to patients every 2 weeks at six dose levels: 0.01, 0.1, 0.3, 1.5, 3 and 10 mg/kg. Among the approximately 50 dose-escalation patients, around 20 had hepatocellular carcinoma, 15 or so melanoma, 9 renal cell carcinoma and 9 head and neck cancer. A male proportion of under 85% and a mean age of roughly 55 years, ranging from roughly 23 to 79, were recorded for the dose-escalation cohort. Patients were allowed to have had prior anti-PD-1, anti-PD-L1 or anti-CTLA-4 therapy, and 40% of the dose-escalation patients had previously received checkpoint inhibitors. Partial responses were achieved by three dose-escalation patients, of whom one had hepatocellular carcinoma and two had cutaneous melanoma. Peripheral TCRbeta sequencing aimed to test whether ivuxolimab altered TCR sequence diversity and caused clonal T-cell expansion. The paper reports the monotherapy dose-escalation portion (N = 52 patients) of the phase I ivuxolimab trial.

In the case of this clone: It lacks a known antigen. Per-base qualities were not stored, and no clone one base away is much larger.

To sequence the TCRbeta CDR3 region, genomic DNA was isolated from the sorted cells. The immunoSEQ Assay was used for sequencing of TCRbeta CDR3 regions. The immuneACCESS repertoire file appears here via TCRdb, limited to in-frame rearrangements. These files lack a portion of the clones; in checked studies, under half of the deficit traces to unresolved V genes, and the cause of the others is not known. For this sample there are approximately 100,000 clones; around 85% appear just once. The ten largest clones represent 3.5% to 4% of the sample. On the study overall, not on this receptor specifically: The antigen specificity of the peripheral T cells that underwent clonal expansion was not determined. Low levels of normalized T-cell clonal expansion were also seen in some patients who did not respond. In partial responders in the 0.1-3.0 mg/kg groups, normalized peripheral clonal expansion was found to be among the lowest, especially among CD8+ T cells. On average, CD8+ T cells showed more expanded clones than CD4+ T cells after ivuxolimab. At doses from 0.1 to 3.0 mg/kg, clonal expansion was seen in both CD4+ and CD8+ blood T cells between baseline and week 6.

Sequences LNHDA (CDR1) and SQIVND (CDR2) are obtained from the germline V gene (reference sequence). The CDR3 runs 15 residues from the cysteine to the phenylalanine. The read is trimmed to its CDR3 DNA, 45 bases read in frame from base 1. V trim: 3 bases; J trim: 3 bases; unmatched bases: 6. Patients with autoimmune disease history or receiving systemic immunosuppression were excluded from the trial. Peripheral blood for TCR sequencing was collected from all dose cohorts at baseline, on cycle 4 day 1, and on cycle 7 day 1. Samples came from an open-label, multicenter, first-in-human phase I dose-escalation trial of ivuxolimab. Adults with locally advanced or metastatic melanoma, renal cell, hepatocellular, or head and neck squamous cell carcinoma were enrolled in the trial. Before TCR sequencing, CD4+ and CD8+ T cells were separately sorted from peripheral blood.

This clonotype was obtained from an adult with an advanced solid tumor such as melanoma, head and neck, liver or kidney cancer. Recombination linked TRBV19 to TRBJ2-7; 9 nucleotides in the junction match TRBD1. The source material was CD4+ or CD8+ T cells sorted from blood, sampled in a trial of the OX40 agonist ivuxolimab. The nucleotides are TGTGCCAGTAGTATGAGTTTGGGACAGGGCTACGAGCAGTACTTC. The resulting protein is CASSMSLGQGYEQYF.